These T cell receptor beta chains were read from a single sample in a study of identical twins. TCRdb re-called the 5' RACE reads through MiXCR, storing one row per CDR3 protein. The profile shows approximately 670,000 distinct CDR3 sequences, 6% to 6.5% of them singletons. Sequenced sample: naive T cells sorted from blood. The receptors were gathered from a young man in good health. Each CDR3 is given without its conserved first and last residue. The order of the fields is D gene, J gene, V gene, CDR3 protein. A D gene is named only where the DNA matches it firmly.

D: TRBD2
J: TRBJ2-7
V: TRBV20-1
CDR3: SARLASGRVEQY

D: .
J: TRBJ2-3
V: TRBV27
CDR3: ASSLVGWTDTQY

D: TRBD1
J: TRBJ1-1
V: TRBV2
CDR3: ASREGGNTEAF

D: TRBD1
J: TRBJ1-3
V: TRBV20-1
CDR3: SARGAGPSGNTIY

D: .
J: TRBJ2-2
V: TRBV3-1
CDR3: ASSLPKPRNTGELF

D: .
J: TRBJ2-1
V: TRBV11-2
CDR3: ASSLDWWSRLNNEQF

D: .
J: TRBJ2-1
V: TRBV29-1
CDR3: SVEAVF

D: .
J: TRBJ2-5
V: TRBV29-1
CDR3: SVEGGTTIQGAQY

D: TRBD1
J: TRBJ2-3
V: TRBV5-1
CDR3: ASSFALQGADTQY

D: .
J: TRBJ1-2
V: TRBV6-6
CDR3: ASSYSDGGYT

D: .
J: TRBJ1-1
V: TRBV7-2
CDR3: ASSLPSVGKNTEAF

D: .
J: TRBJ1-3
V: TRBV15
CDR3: ATSSGPGNTIY

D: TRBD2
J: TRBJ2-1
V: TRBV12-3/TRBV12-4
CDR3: ASSFGTSGRGPYNEQF

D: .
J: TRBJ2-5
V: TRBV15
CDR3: ATSSPVGLETQY

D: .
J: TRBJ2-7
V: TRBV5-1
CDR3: ASSLRTVTYISYEQY

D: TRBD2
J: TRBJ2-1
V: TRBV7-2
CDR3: ASSLPHLAGLYNEQF

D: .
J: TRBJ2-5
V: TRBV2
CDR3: ASVRVETQY

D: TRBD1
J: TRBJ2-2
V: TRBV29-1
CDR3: SVLTGEVTGELF

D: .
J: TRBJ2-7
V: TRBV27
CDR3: ASSLGVPGLGVGSYEQY

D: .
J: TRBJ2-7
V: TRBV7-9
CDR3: ASTITDEQY

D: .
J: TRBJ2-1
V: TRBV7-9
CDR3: ASTLTEQF

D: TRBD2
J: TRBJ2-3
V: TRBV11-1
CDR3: ASSSISGLAGEADTQY

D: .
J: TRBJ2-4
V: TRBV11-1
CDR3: ASSLDRIQY

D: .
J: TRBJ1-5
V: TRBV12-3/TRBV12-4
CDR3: ASSLRGGNQPQH

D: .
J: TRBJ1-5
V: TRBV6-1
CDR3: ASSGRQNNQPQH

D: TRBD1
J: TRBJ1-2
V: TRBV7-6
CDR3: ASSPRNRGPNYGYT

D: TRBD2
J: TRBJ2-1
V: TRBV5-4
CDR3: ASSLGTSGRLYEQF

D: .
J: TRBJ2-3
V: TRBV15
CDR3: ATSRDHRRGVDTQY

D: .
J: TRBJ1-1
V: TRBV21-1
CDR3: ASSRGLRGSGTEAF

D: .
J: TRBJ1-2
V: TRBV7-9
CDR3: ASSLDGGAYGYT

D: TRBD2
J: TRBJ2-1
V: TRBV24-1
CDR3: ATSAREGPPEYNEQF

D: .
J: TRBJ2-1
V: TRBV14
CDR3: ASSHTTVEQF

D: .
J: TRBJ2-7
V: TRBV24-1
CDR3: ATESSHYEQY

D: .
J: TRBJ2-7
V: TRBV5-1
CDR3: ASSTETAYEQY

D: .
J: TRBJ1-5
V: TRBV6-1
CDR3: ASSEWGDRGNQPQH

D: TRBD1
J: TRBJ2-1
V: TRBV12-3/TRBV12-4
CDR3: ASRTGEFDEQF

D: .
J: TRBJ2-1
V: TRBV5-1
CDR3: ASSLVGKPSDSLYNEQF

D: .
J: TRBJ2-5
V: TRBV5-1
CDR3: ASSWGRGLGETQY

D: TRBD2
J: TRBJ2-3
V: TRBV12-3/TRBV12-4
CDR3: ASRPGGAGASNTQY

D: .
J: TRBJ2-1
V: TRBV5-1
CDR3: ASSPGGSSYNEQF

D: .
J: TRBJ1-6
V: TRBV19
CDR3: ASTHPGPVSPLH